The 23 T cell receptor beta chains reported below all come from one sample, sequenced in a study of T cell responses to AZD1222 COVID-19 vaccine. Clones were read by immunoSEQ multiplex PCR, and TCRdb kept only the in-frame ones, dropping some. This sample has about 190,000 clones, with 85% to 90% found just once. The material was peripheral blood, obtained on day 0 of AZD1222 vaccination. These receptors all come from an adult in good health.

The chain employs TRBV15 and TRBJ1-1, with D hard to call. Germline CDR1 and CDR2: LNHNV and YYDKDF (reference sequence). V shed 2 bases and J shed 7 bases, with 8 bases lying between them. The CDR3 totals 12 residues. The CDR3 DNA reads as TGTGCCACCAGCAGACCCCCATATGAAGCTTTCTTT. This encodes CATSRPPYEAFF. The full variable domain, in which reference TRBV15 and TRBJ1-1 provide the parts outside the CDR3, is DAMVIQNPRYQVTQFGKPVTLSCSQTLNHNVMYWYQQKSSQAPKLLFHYYDKDFNNEADTPDNFQSRRPNTSFCFLDIRSPGLGDTAMYLCATSRPPYEAFFGQGTRLTVV.

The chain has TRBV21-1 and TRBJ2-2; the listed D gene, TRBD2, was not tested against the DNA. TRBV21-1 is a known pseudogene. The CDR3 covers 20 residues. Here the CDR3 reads CASSGKGLAGTRANTGELFF. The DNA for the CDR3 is TGTGCCAGCAGCGGGAAGGGACTAGCGGGAACCCGCGCGAACACCGGGGAGCTGTTTTTT.

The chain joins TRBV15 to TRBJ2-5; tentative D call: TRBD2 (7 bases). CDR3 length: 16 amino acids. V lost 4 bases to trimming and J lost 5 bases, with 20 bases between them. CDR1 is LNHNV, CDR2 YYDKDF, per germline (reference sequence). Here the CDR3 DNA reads TGTGCCACCAGCACTTCGGAGGGGGGGCTGTTGGAGACCCAGTACTTC. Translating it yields CATSTSEGGLLETQYF.

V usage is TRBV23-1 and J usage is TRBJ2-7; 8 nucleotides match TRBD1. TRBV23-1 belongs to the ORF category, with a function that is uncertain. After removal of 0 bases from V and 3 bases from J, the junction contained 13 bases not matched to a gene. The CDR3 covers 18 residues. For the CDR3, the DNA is TGCGCCAGCAGTCAATCGGGGACAGGCCGCTTGATCCTCTACGAGCAGTACTTC. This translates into CASSQSGTGRLILYEQYF.

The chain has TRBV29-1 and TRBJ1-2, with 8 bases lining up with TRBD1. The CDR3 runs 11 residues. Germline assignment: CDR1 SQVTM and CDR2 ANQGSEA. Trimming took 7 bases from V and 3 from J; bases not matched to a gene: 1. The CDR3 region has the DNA TGCAGCGCGGGACAGGACTATGGCTACACCTTC. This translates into CSAGQDYGYTF.

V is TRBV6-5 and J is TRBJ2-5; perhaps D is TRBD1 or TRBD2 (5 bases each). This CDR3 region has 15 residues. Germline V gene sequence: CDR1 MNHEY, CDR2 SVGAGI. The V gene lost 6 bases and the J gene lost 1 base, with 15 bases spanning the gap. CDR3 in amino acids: CASRPGTRVQETQYF. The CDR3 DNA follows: TGTGCCAGCAGGCCGGGGACCCGAGTCCAAGAGACCCAGTACTTC.

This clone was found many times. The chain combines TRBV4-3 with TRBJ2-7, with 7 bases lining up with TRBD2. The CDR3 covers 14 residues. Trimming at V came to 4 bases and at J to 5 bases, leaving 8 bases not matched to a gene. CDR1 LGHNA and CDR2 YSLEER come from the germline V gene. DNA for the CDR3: TGCGCCAGCAGCCTAGCGGGCGCTAGGCACGAGCAGTACTTC. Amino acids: CASSLAGARHEQYF.

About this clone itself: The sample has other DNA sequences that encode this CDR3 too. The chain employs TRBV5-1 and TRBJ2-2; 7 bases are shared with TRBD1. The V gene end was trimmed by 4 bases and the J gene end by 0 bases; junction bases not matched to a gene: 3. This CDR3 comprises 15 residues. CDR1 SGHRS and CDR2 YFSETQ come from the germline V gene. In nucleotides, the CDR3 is TGCGCCAGCAGCCTCGGGACAGCGAACACCGGGGAGCTGTTTTTT. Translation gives CASSLGTANTGELFF.

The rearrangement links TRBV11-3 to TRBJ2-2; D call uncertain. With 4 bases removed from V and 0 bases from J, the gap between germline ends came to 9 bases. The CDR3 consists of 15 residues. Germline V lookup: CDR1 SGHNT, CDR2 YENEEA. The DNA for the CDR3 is TGTGCCAGCAGCTGGGATGCTGCGAACACCGGGGAGCTGTTTTTT. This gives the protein CASSWDAANTGELFF.

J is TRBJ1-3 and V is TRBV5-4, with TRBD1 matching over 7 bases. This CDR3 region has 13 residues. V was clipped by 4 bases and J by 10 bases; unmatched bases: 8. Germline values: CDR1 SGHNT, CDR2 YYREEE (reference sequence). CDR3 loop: CASSLGTASTIYF. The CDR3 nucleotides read TGTGCCAGCAGCCTCGGGACAGCTAGTACCATATATTTT.

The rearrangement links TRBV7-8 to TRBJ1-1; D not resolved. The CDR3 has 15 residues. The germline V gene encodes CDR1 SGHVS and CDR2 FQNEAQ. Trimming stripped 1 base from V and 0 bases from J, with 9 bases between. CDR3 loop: CASSLVVGLNTEAFF. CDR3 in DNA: TGTGCCAGCAGCTTAGTGGTGGGGTTGAACACTGAAGCTTTCTTT. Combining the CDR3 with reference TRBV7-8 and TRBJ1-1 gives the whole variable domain GAGVSQSPRYKVAKRGQDVALRCDPISGHVSLFWYQQALGQGPEFLTYFQNEAQLDKSGLPSDRFFAERPEGSVSTLKIQRTQQEDSAVYLCASSLVVGLNTEAFFGQGTRLTVV.

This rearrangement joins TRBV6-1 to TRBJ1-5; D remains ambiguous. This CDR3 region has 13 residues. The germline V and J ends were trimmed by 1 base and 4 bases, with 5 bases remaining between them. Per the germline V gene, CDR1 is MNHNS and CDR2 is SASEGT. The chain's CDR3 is CASSEDPNQPQHF. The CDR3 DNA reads TGTGCCAGCAGTGAAGATCCGAATCAGCCCCAGCATTTT.

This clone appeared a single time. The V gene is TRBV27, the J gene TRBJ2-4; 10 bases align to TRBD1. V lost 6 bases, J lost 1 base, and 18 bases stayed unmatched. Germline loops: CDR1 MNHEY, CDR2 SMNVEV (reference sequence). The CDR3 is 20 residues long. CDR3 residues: CASSSVVRDRGFQAKNIQYF. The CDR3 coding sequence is TGTGCCAGCAGCTCCGTCGTACGGGACAGGGGATTTCAGGCCAAAAACATTCAGTACTTC.

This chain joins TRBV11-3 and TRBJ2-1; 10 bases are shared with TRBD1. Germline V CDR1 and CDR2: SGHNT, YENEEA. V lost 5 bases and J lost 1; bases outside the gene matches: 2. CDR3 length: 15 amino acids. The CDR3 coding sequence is TGTGCCAGCAGCCCGGGACAGGGGTCCTACAATGAGCAGTTCTTC. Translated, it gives CASSPGQGSYNEQFF.

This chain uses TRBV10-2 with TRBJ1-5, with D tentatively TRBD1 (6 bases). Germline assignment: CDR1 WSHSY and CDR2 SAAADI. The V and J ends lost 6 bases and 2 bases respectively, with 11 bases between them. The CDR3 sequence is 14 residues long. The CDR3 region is CASSAGEGNQPQHF. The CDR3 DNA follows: TGCGCCAGCAGCGCAGGGGAGGGCAATCAGCCCCAGCATTTT.

CDR3 protein: CASRVAGGQETQYF. CDR3 sequence (DNA): TGTGCCAGCAGGGTAGCGGGGGGGCAAGAGACCCAGTACTTC. The gene calls are TRBV2 and TRBJ2-5; TRBD2 agrees at 11 bases. There are 14 residues in the CDR3. Germline values: CDR1 SNHLY, CDR2 FYNNEI. The V and J ends lost 6 bases and 2 bases, in that order; junction bases with no gene match: 2.

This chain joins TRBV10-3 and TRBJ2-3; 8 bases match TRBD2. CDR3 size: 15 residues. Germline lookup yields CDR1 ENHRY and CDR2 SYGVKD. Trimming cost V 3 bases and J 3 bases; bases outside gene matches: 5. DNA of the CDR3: TGTGCCATCAGTGATGCGGGGGGAGAGACAGATACGCAGTATTTT. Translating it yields CAISDAGGETDTQYF.

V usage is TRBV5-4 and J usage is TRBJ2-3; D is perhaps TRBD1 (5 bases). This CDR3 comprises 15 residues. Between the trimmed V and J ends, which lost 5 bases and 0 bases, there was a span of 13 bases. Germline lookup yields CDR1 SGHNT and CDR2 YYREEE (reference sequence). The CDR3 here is CASRPITGSTDTQYF. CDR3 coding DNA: TGTGCCAGCAGACCGATTACAGGAAGCACAGATACGCAGTATTTT.

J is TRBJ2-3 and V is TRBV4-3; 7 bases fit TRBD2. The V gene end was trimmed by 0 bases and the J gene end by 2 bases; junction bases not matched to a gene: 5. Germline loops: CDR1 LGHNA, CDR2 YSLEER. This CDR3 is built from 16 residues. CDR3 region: CASSQEASGDTDTQYF. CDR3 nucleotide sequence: TGCGCCAGCAGCCAAGAGGCTAGCGGCGACACAGATACGCAGTATTTT.

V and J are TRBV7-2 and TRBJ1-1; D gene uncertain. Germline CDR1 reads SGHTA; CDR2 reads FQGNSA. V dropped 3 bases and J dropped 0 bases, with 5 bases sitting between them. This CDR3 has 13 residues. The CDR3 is CASSLRMNTEAFF. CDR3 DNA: TGTGCCAGCAGCTTGAGGATGAACACTGAAGCTTTCTTT.

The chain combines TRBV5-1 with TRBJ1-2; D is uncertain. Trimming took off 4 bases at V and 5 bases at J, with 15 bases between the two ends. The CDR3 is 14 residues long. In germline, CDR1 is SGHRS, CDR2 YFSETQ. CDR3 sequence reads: CASSQDGSLYGYTF. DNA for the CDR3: TGCGCCAGCAGCCAGGACGGGAGTTTGTATGGCTACACCTTC.

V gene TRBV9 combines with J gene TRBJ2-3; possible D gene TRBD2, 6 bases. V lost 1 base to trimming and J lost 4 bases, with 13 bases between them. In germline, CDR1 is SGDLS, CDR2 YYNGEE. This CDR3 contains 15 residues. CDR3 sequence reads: CASSVTYGGSDTQYF. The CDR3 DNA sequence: TGTGCCAGCAGCGTAACTTACGGGGGTTCAGATACGCAGTATTTT.

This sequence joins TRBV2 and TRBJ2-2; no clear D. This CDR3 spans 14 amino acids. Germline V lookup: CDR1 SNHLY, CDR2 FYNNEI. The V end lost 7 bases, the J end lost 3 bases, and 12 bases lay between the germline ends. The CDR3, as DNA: TGTGCCAGCACTACAGCCAGCTACACCGGGGAGCTGTTTTTT. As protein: CASTTASYTGELFF.